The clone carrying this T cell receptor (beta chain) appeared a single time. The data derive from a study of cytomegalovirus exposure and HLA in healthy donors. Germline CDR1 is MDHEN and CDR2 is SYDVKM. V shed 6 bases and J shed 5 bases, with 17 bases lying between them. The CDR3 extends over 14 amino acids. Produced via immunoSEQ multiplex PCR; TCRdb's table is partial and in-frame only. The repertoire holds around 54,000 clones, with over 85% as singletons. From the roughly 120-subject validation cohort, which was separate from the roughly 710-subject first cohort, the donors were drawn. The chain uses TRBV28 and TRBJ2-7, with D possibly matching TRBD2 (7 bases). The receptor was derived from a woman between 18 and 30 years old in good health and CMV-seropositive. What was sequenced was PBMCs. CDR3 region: CASRWGGQKDEQYF. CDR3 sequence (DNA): TGTGCCAGCAGGTGGGGGGGGCAAAAGGACGAGCAGTACTTC.